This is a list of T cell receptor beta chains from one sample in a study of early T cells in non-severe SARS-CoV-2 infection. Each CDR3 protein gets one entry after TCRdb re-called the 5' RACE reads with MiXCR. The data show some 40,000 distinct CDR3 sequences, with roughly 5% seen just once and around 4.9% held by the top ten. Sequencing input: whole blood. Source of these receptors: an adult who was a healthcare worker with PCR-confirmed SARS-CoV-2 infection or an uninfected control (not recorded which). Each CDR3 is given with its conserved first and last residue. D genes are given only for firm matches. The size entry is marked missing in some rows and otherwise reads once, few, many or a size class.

cdr3_nt: TGTGCCAGCAGTTTTCAGGGTCCCTACGAGCAGTACTTC
cdr3_aa: CASSFQGPYEQYF
j_call: TRBJ2-7
d_call: NA
v_call: TRBV12-3/TRBV12-4
clone_size: many

cdr3_nt: TGCGCCAGCAGCCAAGATATTCGGCAGGGACCCTACGAGCAGTACTTC
cdr3_aa: CASSQDIRQGPYEQYF
j_call: TRBJ2-7
d_call: NA
v_call: TRBV4-1
clone_size: many

cdr3_nt: TGTGCCGTAGGTCCGGTCACCTACGAGCAGTACTTC
cdr3_aa: CAVGPVTYEQYF
j_call: TRBJ2-7
d_call: NA
v_call: TRBV6-5
clone_size: many

cdr3_nt: TGCAGCGTTAAGCAGGGAAACATGAACACTGAAGCTTTCTTT
cdr3_aa: CSVKQGNMNTEAFF
j_call: TRBJ1-1
d_call: NA
v_call: TRBV29-1
clone_size: few

cdr3_nt: TGTGCCAGCAGTTTACCCAGCGGAGGCTCTTACAATGAGCAGTTCTTC
cdr3_aa: CASSLPSGGSYNEQFF
j_call: TRBJ2-1
d_call: NA
v_call: TRBV28
clone_size: few

cdr3_nt: TGCAGCGCCTCACGGGGCAGCGCTGGACTGAACACCATATATTTT
cdr3_aa: CSASRGSAGLNTIYF
j_call: TRBJ1-3
d_call: NA
v_call: TRBV29-1
clone_size: many

cdr3_nt: TGCAGCGTTGAAGATCTGCGGGGCTTACAAGAGACCCAGTACTTC
cdr3_aa: CSVEDLRGLQETQYF
j_call: TRBJ2-5
d_call: NA
v_call: TRBV29-1
clone_size: few

cdr3_nt: TGTGCCAGCAGTATCAGGGAGGGAAATGAGCAGTTCTTC
cdr3_aa: CASSIREGNEQFF
j_call: TRBJ2-1
d_call: TRBD2
v_call: TRBV6-5
clone_size: NA

cdr3_nt: TGTGCCAGCAGCTTAGGGTCTAGCGGGAGGTACAATGAGCAGTTCTTC
cdr3_aa: CASSLGSSGRYNEQFF
j_call: TRBJ2-1
d_call: TRBD2
v_call: TRBV7-9
clone_size: NA

cdr3_nt: TGTGCCAGCAGCCCAAACCTGGCAGATACGCAGTATTTT
cdr3_aa: CASSPNLADTQYF
j_call: TRBJ2-3
d_call: NA
v_call: TRBV7-8
clone_size: NA

cdr3_nt: TGTGCCAGCAGCTTAGGGCAGGTCACAGATACGCAGTATTTT
cdr3_aa: CASSLGQVTDTQYF
j_call: TRBJ2-3
d_call: NA
v_call: TRBV11-2
clone_size: many

cdr3_nt: TGTGCCAGCAGTTTAGCGCGAGGGGAGCGTGGCTACACCTTC
cdr3_aa: CASSLARGERGYTF
j_call: TRBJ1-2
d_call: NA
v_call: TRBV12-3/TRBV12-4
clone_size: NA